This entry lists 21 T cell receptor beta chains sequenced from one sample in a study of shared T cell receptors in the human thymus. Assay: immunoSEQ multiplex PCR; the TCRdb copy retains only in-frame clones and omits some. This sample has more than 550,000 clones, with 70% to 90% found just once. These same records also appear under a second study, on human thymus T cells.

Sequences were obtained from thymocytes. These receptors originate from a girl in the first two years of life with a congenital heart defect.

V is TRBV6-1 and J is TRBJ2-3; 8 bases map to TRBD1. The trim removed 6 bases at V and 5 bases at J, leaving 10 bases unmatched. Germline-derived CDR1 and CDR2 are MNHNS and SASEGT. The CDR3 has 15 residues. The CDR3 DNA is TGTGCCAGCAGCTTACAGGGGGGATTGAAAGATACGCAGTATTTT. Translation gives CASSLQGGLKDTQYF.

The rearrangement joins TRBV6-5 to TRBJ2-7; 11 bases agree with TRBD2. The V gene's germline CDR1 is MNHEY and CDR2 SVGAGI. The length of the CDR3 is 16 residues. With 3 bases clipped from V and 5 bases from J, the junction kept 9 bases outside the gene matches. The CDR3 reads CASSYARLAGSHEQYF. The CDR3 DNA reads TGTGCCAGCAGTTATGCGAGACTAGCGGGGTCCCACGAGCAGTACTTC.

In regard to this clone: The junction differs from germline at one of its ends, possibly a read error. The CDR3 loop is CASSAGTGNAEAFF. The CDR3, as DNA: TGTGCCAGCAGCGCCGGGACAGGGAACGCTGAAGCTTTCTTT. This rearrangement joins TRBV6-6 to TRBJ1-1, with 9 bases that match TRBD1. There are 14 residues in the CDR3. Germline V gives CDR1 MNHNY, CDR2 SVGAGI (reference sequence).

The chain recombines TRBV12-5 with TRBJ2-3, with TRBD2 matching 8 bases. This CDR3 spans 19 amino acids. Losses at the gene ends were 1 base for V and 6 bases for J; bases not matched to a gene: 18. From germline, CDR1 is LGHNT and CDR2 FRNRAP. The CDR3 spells CASGLGPVGLGGPPDTQYF. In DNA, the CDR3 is TGTGCTAGTGGTTTGGGTCCTGTGGGACTAGGGGGTCCTCCCGATACGCAGTATTTT.

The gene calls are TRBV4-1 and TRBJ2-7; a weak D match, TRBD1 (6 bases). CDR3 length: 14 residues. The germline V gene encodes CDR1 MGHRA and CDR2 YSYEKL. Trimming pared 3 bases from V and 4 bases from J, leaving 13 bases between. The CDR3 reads CASSHPRTAYEQYF. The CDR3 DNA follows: TGCGCCAGCAGCCACCCCCGGACAGCGTACGAGCAGTACTTC.

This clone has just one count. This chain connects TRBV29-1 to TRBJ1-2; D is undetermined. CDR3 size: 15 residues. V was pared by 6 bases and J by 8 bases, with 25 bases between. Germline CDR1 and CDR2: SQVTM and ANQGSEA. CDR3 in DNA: TGCAGCGTCCCCCCCGTAGGCTCTTGCTCGAGGGGCTACACCTTC. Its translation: CSVPPVGSCSRGYTF.

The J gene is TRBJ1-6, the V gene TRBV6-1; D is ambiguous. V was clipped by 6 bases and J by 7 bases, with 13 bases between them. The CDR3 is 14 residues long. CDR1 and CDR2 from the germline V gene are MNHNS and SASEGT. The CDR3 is CASRGFGGNSPLHF. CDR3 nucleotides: TGTGCCAGCAGGGGTTTCGGAGGGAATTCACCCCTCCACTTT.

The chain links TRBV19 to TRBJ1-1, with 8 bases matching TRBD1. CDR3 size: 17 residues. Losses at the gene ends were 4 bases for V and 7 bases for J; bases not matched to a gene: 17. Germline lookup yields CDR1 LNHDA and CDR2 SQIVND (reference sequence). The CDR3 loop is CASSNGQGRRSHSEAFF. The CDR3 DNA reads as TGTGCCAGTAGTAACGGACAGGGAAGGAGGAGCCACAGTGAAGCTTTCTTT.

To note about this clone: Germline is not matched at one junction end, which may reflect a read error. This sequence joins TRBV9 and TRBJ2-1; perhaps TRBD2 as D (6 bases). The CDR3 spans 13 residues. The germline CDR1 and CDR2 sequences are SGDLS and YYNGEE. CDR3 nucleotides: TGTGCCAGCGGCGTGGGGGGTTCGGATGAGCAGTTCTTC. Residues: CASGVGGSDEQFF. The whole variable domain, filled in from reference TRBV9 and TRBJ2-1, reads DSGVTQTPKHLITATGQRVTLRCSPRSGDLSVYWYQQSLDQGLQFLIQYYNGEERAKGNILERFSAQQFPDLHSELNLSSLELGDSALYFCASGVGGSDEQFFGPGTRLTVL.

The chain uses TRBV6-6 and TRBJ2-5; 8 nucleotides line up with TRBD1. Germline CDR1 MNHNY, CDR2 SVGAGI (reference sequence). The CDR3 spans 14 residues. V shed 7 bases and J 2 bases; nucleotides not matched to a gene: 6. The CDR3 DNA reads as TGTGCCAGCACACCGGACAGGGAACAAGAGACCCAGTACTTC. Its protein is CASTPDREQETQYF.

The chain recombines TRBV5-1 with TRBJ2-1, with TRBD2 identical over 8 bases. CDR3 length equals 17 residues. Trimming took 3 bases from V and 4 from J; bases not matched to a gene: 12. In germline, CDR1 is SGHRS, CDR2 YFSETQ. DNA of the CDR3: TGCGCCAGCAGCTCGCCCGCCGGGGGGGAGCCTTACAATGAGCAGTTCTTC. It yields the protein CASSSPAGGEPYNEQFF.

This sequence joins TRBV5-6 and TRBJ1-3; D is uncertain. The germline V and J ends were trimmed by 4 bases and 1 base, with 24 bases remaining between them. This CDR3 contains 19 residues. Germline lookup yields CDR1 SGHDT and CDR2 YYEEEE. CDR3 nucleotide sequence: TGTGCCAGCAGCCTACGTAAAAGGGAGGGAGGTGGGTCTGGAAACACCATATATTTT. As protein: CASSLRKREGGGSGNTIYF.

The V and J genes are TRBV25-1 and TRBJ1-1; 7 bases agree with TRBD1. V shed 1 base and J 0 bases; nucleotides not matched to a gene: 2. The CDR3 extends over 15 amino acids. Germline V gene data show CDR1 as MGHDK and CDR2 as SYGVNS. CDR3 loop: CASSELDRVNTEAFF. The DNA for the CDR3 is TGTGCCAGCAGTGAATTAGACAGGGTGAACACTGAAGCTTTCTTT. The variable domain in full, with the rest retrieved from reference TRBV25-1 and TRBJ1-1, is EADIYQTPRYLVIGTGKKITLECSQTMGHDKMYWYQQDPGMELHLIHYSYGVNSTEKGDLSSESTVSRIRTEHFPLTLESARPSHTSQYLCASSELDRVNTEAFFGQGTRLTVV.

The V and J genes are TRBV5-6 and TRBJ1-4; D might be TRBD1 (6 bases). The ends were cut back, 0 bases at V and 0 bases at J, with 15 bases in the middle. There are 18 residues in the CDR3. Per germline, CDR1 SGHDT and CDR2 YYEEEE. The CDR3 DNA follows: TGTGCCAGCAGCTTGGGGGGGACAAGGGGTTCAACTAATGAAAAACTGTTTTTT. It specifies CASSLGGTRGSTNEKLFF. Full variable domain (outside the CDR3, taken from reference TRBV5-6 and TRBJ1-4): DAGVTQSPTHLIKTRGQQVTLRCSPKSGHDTVSWYQQALGQGPQFIFQYYEEEERQRGNFPDRFSGHQFPNYSSELNVNALLLGDSALYLCASSLGGTRGSTNEKLFFGSGTQLSVL.

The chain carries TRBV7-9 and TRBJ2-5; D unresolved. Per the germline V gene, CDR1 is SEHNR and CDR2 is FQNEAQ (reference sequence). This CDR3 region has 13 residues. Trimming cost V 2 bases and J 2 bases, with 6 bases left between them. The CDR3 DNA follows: TGTGCCAGCAGCTTATTCACACAAGAGACCCAGTACTTC. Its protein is CASSLFTQETQYF. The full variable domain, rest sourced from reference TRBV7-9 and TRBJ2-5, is DTGVSQNPRHKITKRGQNVTFRCDPISEHNRLYWYRQTLGQGPEFLTYFQNEAQLEKSRLLSDRFSAERPKGSFSTLEIQRTEQGDSAMYLCASSLFTQETQYFGPGTRLLVL.

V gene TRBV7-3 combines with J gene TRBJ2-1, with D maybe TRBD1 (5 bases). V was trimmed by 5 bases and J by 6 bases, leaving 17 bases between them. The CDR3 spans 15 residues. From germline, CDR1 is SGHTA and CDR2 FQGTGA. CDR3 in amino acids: CASSPVLGAGNEQFF. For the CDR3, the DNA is TGTGCCAGCAGCCCAGTTTTAGGGGCAGGCAATGAGCAGTTCTTC.

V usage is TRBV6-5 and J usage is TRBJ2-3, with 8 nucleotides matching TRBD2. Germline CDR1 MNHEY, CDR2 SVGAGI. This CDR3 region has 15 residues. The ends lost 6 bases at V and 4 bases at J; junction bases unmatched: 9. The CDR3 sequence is CASSLLPGGPDTQYF. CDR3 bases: TGTGCCAGCAGCTTACTTCCGGGGGGGCCAGATACGCAGTATTTT.

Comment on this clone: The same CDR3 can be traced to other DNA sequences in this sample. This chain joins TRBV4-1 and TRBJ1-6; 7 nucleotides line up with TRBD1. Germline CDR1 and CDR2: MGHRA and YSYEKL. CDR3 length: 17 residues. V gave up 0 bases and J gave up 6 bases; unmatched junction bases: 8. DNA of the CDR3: TGCGCCAGCAGCCAAGAGGAAACAGGGGTTCTTAATTCACCCCTCCACTTT. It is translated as CASSQEETGVLNSPLHF.

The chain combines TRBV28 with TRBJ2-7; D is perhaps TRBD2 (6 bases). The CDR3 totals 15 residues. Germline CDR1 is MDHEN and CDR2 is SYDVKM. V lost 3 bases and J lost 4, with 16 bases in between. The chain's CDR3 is CASSFSQEGRYEQYF. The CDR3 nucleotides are TGTGCCAGCAGTTTTTCCCAGGAGGGGAGATACGAGCAGTACTTC.

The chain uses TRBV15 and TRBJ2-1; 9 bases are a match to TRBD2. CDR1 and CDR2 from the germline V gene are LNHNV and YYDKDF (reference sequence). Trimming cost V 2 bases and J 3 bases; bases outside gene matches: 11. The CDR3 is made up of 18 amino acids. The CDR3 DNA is TGTGCCACCAGCAGACTGACCCGTAGCGGGGGTTACTACAATGAGCAGTTCTTC. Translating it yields CATSRLTRSGGYYNEQFF.

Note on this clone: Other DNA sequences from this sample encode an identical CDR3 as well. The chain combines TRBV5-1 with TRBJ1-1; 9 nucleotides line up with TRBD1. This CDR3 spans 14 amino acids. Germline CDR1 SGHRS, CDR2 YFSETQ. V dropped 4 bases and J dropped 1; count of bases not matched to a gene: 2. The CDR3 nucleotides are TGCGCCAGCAGCCTGGACAGGGGGAACACTGAAGCTTTCTTT. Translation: CASSLDRGNTEAFF.